Described below is a single TCR beta chain sequence and its context. The target antigen is unknown. This specimen comes from a study of CXCR3-negative and CXCR3-positive naive CD8 T cells. General study findings and limits: TRB CDR3s were more hydrophobic in CXCR3-positive than in CXCR3-negative naive cells. Naive CXCR3-negative cells resembled naive CXCR3-positive cells in TRBV-TRBJ usage; memory cells differed. TRB CDR3 properties served as the basis for inferring TCR strength, and surface CD5 was comparable between naive subsets. Diversity in memory CD8+ cells fell much lower than the comparably high levels seen in both naive subsets.

The CDR3 consists of 12 residues. Germline V gives CDR1 SGHTA, CDR2 FQGNSA. Libraries of TRB cDNA were made by 5' RACE and carried UMIs. Using the 5' RACE reads, TCRdb records one entry per CDR3 protein without DNA. The sample's table shows around 60,000 distinct CDR3 sequences. The receptor's source is a human donor in good health. Some clones in this sample may be carry-over from other donors' samples. This rearrangement joins TRBV7-2 to TRBJ2-7; TCRdb selects TRBD2, and the lack of DNA leaves this call unchecked. The material sequenced was naive CXCR3+ CD8+ T cells from blood. Described subset: CD45RO-CCR7+CD27+CD95- naive CD8+ T cells expressing CXCR3 (TNR3+). The CDR3 spells CASSLLANEQYF.